The following is a TCR beta chain sequence with its context. Its antigen is unidentified. The data originate from a study of shared clonotypes between healthy human individuals. Study findings and constraints: Investigators expected sequencing depth to affect clonotype sharing among donors. Generally, naive subsets came out with larger estimated richness than memory subsets.

Only in-frame clones appear in the TCRdb table, and some are missing; sequencing was by immunoSEQ multiplex PCR. In the table there are approximately 980,000 clones, 76% of which are singletons. The CDR3 is 16 amino acids. Trimming took 6 bases from V and 1 from J; bases not matched to a gene: 11. The germline CDR1 and CDR2 sequences are MNHNY and SVGAGI (reference sequence). The chain couples TRBV6-6 to TRBJ2-5; 7 nucleotides agree with TRBD1. The source is a man younger than 30 in good health. The sequencing sample was made of memory CD4+ T cells sorted from blood. Subset specified: CD45RA-negative fraction. The CDR3 is CASRPQGFRGQETQYF. CDR3 DNA sequence: TGTGCCAGCAGACCACAGGGGTTTAGGGGCCAAGAGACCCAGTACTTC.